These 31 T cell receptor beta chains share one sample of origin, sequenced in a study of OX40 agonist ivuxolimab in advanced cancers. Using immunoSEQ multiplex PCR, the repertoire was profiled, and TCRdb retains in-frame clones only, with some absent. The top ten hold approximately 0.5% of the sample, which has 75,000 to 100,000 clones, roughly 87% seen once. Specimen: CD4+ or CD8+ T cells sorted from blood, collected in a trial of the OX40 agonist ivuxolimab. All receptors derive from an adult with an advanced solid tumor such as melanoma, head and neck, liver or kidney cancer.

This clone was seen only a few times. The chain combines TRBV14 with TRBJ1-2; 7 nucleotides match TRBD1. The CDR3 sequence is 14 residues long. Germline loops: CDR1 SGHDN, CDR2 FVKESK. V lost 4 bases, J lost 4 bases, and 6 bases stayed unmatched. CDR3 in amino acids: CASSLYGTAYGYTF. The CDR3 nucleotides are TGTGCCAGCAGCCTATATGGGACAGCCTATGGCTACACCTTC.

This clone was seen a handful of times. The chain uses TRBV11-2 and TRBJ1-1; weak D call: TRBD1 (5 bases). V was clipped by 7 bases and J by 1 base, with 16 bases between them. CDR1 is SGHAT, CDR2 FQNNGV, per germline. The CDR3 loop spans 15 amino acids. For the CDR3, the DNA is TGTGCCAGCAAGTGGGCAGGGAGGCGGAACACTGAAGCTTTCTTT. Its protein is CASKWAGRRNTEAFF.

This rearrangement joins TRBV18 to TRBJ1-1; D not resolved. V was pared by 3 bases and J by 4 bases, with 15 bases between. There are 15 residues in the CDR3. Germline CDR1 is KGHSH and CDR2 is LQKENI. CDR3 in DNA: TGTGCCAGCTCACCCCCACGTATGGGCGGCACTGAAGCTTTCTTT. This translates into CASSPPRMGGTEAFF.

This chain connects TRBV4-2 to TRBJ1-1, with D unresolved. This CDR3 has 14 residues. The germline V gene encodes CDR1 LGHNA and CDR2 YNFKEQ. Between the trimmed V and J ends, which lost 5 bases and 1 base, there was a span of 11 bases. The CDR3 sequence is CASSIGRTNTEAFF. CDR3 DNA sequence: TGTGCCAGCAGCATCGGCAGGACGAACACTGAAGCTTTCTTT.

The chain carries TRBV19 and TRBJ1-5; the D is unclear. This CDR3 is built from 15 residues. The V end lost 6 bases, the J end lost 0 bases, and 12 bases lay between the germline ends. The germline V gene has CDR1 LNHDA and CDR2 SQIVND (reference sequence). The CDR3 reads CASRSRAYSNQPQHF. The DNA for the CDR3 is TGTGCCAGTAGATCTCGGGCCTATAGCAATCAGCCCCAGCATTTT.

The J gene is TRBJ2-3, the V gene TRBV27, with TRBD2 identical over 10 bases. There are 19 residues in the CDR3. With V trimmed by 0 bases and J by 1 base, 10 bases remained unmatched. Germline CDR1 reads MNHEY; CDR2 reads SMNVEV (reference sequence). CDR3 sequence reads: CASSLSASGGGFGTDTQYF. Written as DNA, the CDR3 is TGTGCCAGCAGTTTATCGGCTAGCGGGGGTGGTTTCGGCACAGATACGCAGTATTTT.

The V call is TRBV28, the J call TRBJ2-5; D is uncertain. TRBJ2-7 matches the DNA end more closely, so the J call is doubtful. This CDR3 region has 12 residues. Per the germline V gene, CDR1 is MDHEN and CDR2 is SYDVKM. Written as DNA, the CDR3 is TGTGCCAGCAGGGGAAGGTCCTACGAGCAGTACTTC. It specifies CASRGRSYEQYF.

The rearrangement uses TRBV28 and TRBJ1-4, with a possible D match to TRBD1 (5 bases). The ends were cut back, 4 bases at V and 0 bases at J, with 15 bases in the middle. This CDR3 spans 17 amino acids. The germline CDR1 and CDR2 sequences are MDHEN and SYDVKM. The CDR3 DNA is TGTGCCAGCAGTTCGACAGCGAGACTTGCAACTAATGAAAAACTGTTTTTT. Translating gives CASSSTARLATNEKLFF.

V gene TRBV10-3 combines with J gene TRBJ1-2; the D gene is possibly TRBD1 (5 bases). Trimming took 7 bases from V and 3 from J, leaving 12 bases between them. This CDR3 contains 13 residues. CDR1 is ENHRY, CDR2 SYGVKD, per germline. Written as DNA, the CDR3 is TGTGCCATCAAGGACCCGGGGGACTATGGCTACACCTTC. As protein: CAIKDPGDYGYTF.

The chain has TRBV5-1 and TRBJ1-1; 7 positions agree with TRBD1. The CDR3 totals 14 residues. Germline CDR1 and CDR2: SGHRS and YFSETQ. The V and J ends lost 4 bases and 0 bases, in that order; junction bases with no gene match: 3. CDR3 sequence reads: CASSKGQLNTEAFF. CDR3 DNA sequence: TGCGCCAGCAGCAAGGGACAGCTGAACACTGAAGCTTTCTTT.

The chain has TRBV19 and TRBJ2-5, with D possibly matching TRBD1 (5 bases). Germline V CDR1 and CDR2: LNHDA, SQIVND (reference sequence). The CDR3 totals 15 residues. V gave up 2 bases and J gave up 2 bases, with 12 bases separating them. The CDR3 DNA sequence: TGTGCCAGTAGTATAAGTTGGGCAGGGCAAGAGACCCAGTACTTC. This codes for CASSISWAGQETQYF.

The rearrangement uses TRBV19 and TRBJ2-5; D call uncertain. The J call may be incorrect, as the DNA end agrees better with TRBJ2-7. Germline CDR1 LNHDA, CDR2 SQIVND (reference sequence). The CDR3 spans 11 residues. For the CDR3, the DNA is TGTGCCAGTAGTATAGGGAACGAGCAGTACTTC. Translated: CASSIGNEQYF.

J is TRBJ2-5 and V is TRBV27; D is perhaps TRBD1 (5 bases). Germline V gene sequence: CDR1 MNHEY, CDR2 SMNVEV (reference sequence). The CDR3 covers 13 residues. V was shortened by 1 base and J by 2 bases, with 5 bases between the two germline ends. CDR3 coding DNA: TGTGCCAGCAGTTTATGGACACAAGAGACCCAGTACTTC. Its translation: CASSLWTQETQYF.

V gene TRBV29-1 combines with J gene TRBJ2-7; TRBD1 agrees at 10 bases. CDR3 size: 13 residues. The ends lost 7 bases at V and 9 bases at J; junction bases unmatched: 12. Germline V gene data show CDR1 as SQVTM and CDR2 as ANQGSEA. The CDR3, as DNA: TGCAGCGCTAGACAGGGGGCGTCGCCAGGGCAGTACTTC. Translated, it gives CSARQGASPGQYF.

The gene calls are TRBV9 and TRBJ1-3; D gene uncertain. The CDR3 has 15 residues. Trimming shortened V by 5 bases and J by 0 bases, and 12 bases separated the two germline ends. Germline CDR1 and CDR2: SGDLS and YYNGEE. The CDR3 sequence: CASSPAGASGNTIYF. CDR3 DNA sequence: TGTGCCAGCAGTCCCGCGGGCGCCTCTGGAAACACCATATATTTT. The whole variable domain, filled in from reference TRBV9 and TRBJ1-3, reads DSGVTQTPKHLITATGQRVTLRCSPRSGDLSVYWYQQSLDQGLQFLIQYYNGEERAKGNILERFSAQQFPDLHSELNLSSLELGDSALYFCASSPAGASGNTIYFGEGSWLTVV.

The chain couples TRBV15 to TRBJ1-2; D uncertain. Trimming cost V 3 bases and J 5 bases, with 13 bases left between them. CDR3 length: 14 residues. CDR1 and CDR2 from the germline V gene are LNHNV and YYDKDF (reference sequence). DNA for the CDR3: TGTGCCACCAGCAGCGGGCAAGGGAGTTATGGCTACACCTTC. Its protein product is CATSSGQGSYGYTF.

The chain uses TRBV2 and TRBJ1-5; D ambiguous. Trimming pared 7 bases from V and 9 bases from J, leaving 22 bases between. This CDR3 is 15 amino acids long. The V gene's germline CDR1 is SNHLY and CDR2 FYNNEI. CDR3 bases: TGTGCCAGCACCATTGTTGACGGCTCCGCGTCGCCCCAGCATTTT. Amino acids: CASTIVDGSASPQHF. Combining the CDR3 with reference TRBV2 and TRBJ1-5 gives the whole variable domain EPEVTQTPSHQVTQMGQEVILRCVPISNHLYFYWYRQILGQKVEFLVSFYNNEISEKSEIFDDQFSVERPDGSNFTLKIRSTKLEDSAMYFCASTIVDGSASPQHFGDGTRLSIL.

The chain links TRBV4-3 to TRBJ1-1; D unresolved. V lost 7 bases and J lost 5, with 17 bases in between. The CDR3 spans 14 residues. Germline V lookup: CDR1 LGHNA, CDR2 YSLEER. CDR3 amino acids: CASNHGGVGTEAFF. DNA of the CDR3: TGCGCCAGCAACCATGGCGGCGTAGGAACTGAAGCTTTCTTT.

The CDR3 region has the DNA TGCAGCTTCGGCCGTGGGGGGACAGAGACCCAGTACTTC. It is translated as CSFGRGGTETQYF. The chain couples TRBV29-1 to TRBJ2-5; possible D gene TRBD2, 6 bases. Per germline, CDR1 SQVTM and CDR2 ANQGSEA. The CDR3 runs to 13 residues. V was shortened by 8 bases and J by 4 bases, with 17 bases between the two germline ends.

This clone has just a few counts. V is TRBV10-3 and J is TRBJ1-1; D unresolved. The CDR3 covers 16 residues. Germline assignment: CDR1 ENHRY and CDR2 SYGVKD. Trimming removed 2 bases from V and 0 bases from J, with 13 bases in between. CDR3 residues: CAISEGLSGMNTEAFF. CDR3 coding DNA: TGTGCCATCAGTGAGGGCTTGTCAGGCATGAACACTGAAGCTTTCTTT.

The chain combines TRBV7-3 with TRBJ2-3; 12 bases are shared with TRBD1. The CDR3 length is 16 residues. Per the germline V gene, CDR1 is SGHTA and CDR2 is FQGTGA. V lost 5 bases, J lost 4 bases, and 7 bases stayed unmatched. The CDR3 DNA reads as TGTGCCAGCAGCGCGGGGACAGGGGGCGTCGCAGATACGCAGTATTTT. This translates into CASSAGTGGVADTQYF.

This chain uses TRBV6-1 with TRBJ1-3; D call uncertain. The CDR3 totals 13 residues. In germline, CDR1 is MNHNS, CDR2 SASEGT. The V and J ends lost 7 bases and 4 bases respectively, with 11 bases between them. The CDR3 DNA follows: TGTGCCAGCACCCCCTTCCAAGGAAACACCATATATTTT. Translation gives CASTPFQGNTIYF.

This chain joins TRBV2 and TRBJ1-1; no reliable D call. From germline, CDR1 is SNHLY and CDR2 FYNNEI. This CDR3 comprises 13 residues. V was shortened by 6 bases and J by 3 bases, with 11 bases between the two germline ends. CDR3 nucleotides: TGTGCCAGCAGACCCCAAAGGGACACTGAAGCTTTCTTT. Translating gives CASRPQRDTEAFF.

The rearrangement links TRBV11-2 to TRBJ2-1; TRBD1 matches 8 bases. Per germline, CDR1 SGHAT and CDR2 FQNNGV. Germline trimming cut 7 bases from V and 3 bases from J; bases unmatched to any gene: 8. The CDR3 sequence is 15 residues long. The CDR3 nucleotides are TGTGCCAGCACCACCGGCGGGACAGGCTACAATGAGCAGTTCTTC. Translation gives CASTTGGTGYNEQFF.

This clone was counted once. The rearrangement links TRBV2 to TRBJ2-7; D remains unclear. CDR3 length equals 12 residues. Trimming left V 3 bases short and J 10 bases short, with 13 bases between. In germline, CDR1 is SNHLY, CDR2 FYNNEI. CDR3 nucleotides: TGTGCCAGCAGTGATCGGTCCGCCGACCAGTACTTC. Protein: CASSDRSADQYF.

The chain joins TRBV6-5 to TRBJ1-2; tentative D call: TRBD1 (5 bases). The CDR3 has 14 amino acids. Germline values: CDR1 MNHEY, CDR2 SVGAGI. V lost 2 bases and J 4 bases, leaving 11 bases between the germline ends. The CDR3 here is CASSYRDGFYGYTF. In nucleotides, the CDR3 is TGTGCCAGCAGTTACCGGGACGGATTCTATGGCTACACCTTC.

The rearrangement links TRBV6-5 to TRBJ1-4, with D perhaps TRBD1 (5 bases). The V gene's germline CDR1 is MNHEY and CDR2 SVGAGI. The V end lost 6 bases, the J end lost 0 bases, and 8 bases lay between the germline ends. This CDR3 is 14 amino acids long. The CDR3 nucleotides are TGTGCCAGCAGGGACACCGCAACTAATGAAAAACTGTTTTTT. Protein product: CASRDTATNEKLFF.

This clone was detected only a few times. The V gene is TRBV28, the J gene TRBJ1-6; D might be TRBD1 (6 bases). With 4 bases removed from V and 10 bases from J, the gap between germline ends came to 14 bases. There are 14 residues in the CDR3. The V gene's germline CDR1 is MDHEN and CDR2 SYDVKM. The CDR3 sequence: CASSSMGGGSPLHF. CDR3 bases: TGTGCCAGCAGTTCCATGGGTGGGGGCTCACCCCTCCACTTT.

The CDR3 DNA is TGCGCCAGCAGCCTTAACAGGGGAGGCTTTCTTGGGTATGGCTACACCTTC. Translated, it gives CASSLNRGGFLGYGYTF. The J gene is TRBJ1-2, the V gene TRBV5-1; 7 bases agree with TRBD1. Germline lookup yields CDR1 SGHRS and CDR2 YFSETQ. The CDR3 has 17 residues. V lost 4 bases and J lost 5; bases outside the gene matches: 17.

This clone was seen only once. The genes are TRBV10-1 and TRBJ1-6, with D possibly matching TRBD1 (6 bases). The CDR3 is made up of 13 amino acids. Trimming removed 8 bases from V and 10 bases from J, with 15 bases in between. Germline CDR1 is WNHNN and CDR2 is SYGVQD (reference sequence). CDR3 DNA: TGCGCCAGCGGGGGCCTCTGTGGATCACCCCTCCACTTT. Translating gives CASGGLCGSPLHF.

The rearrangement links TRBV7-2 to TRBJ1-2; D not resolved. This CDR3 spans 12 amino acids. Germline V lookup: CDR1 SGHTA, CDR2 FQGNSA. The V gene lost 1 base and the J gene lost 8 bases, with 8 bases spanning the gap. This CDR3 reads CASSLEEGGYTF. CDR3 in DNA: TGTGCCAGCAGCTTAGAGGAAGGGGGCTACACCTTC.